Listed below are T cell receptor beta chains from one sample, sequenced in a study of technical replicates of blood from a few donors. Here immunoSEQ multiplex PCR was the method, and the copy in TCRdb shows in-frame clones only, minus some. This table holds 65,000 to 90,000 clones, 93% found once. The source material was T cells isolated from PBMCs. These TCRs come from a human donor in good health. Both conserved end residues are part of each CDR3. D genes are given only for firm matches. Only some rows state a clone size, as once, few, many or a class for expanded clones.

TRBD1,TRBV11-2,TRBJ2-7,.,CASSQLTGTSYEQYF,TGTGCCAGCAGTCAACTGACAGGGACATCCTACGAGCAGTACTTC
.,TRBV6-1,TRBJ1-5,.,CASSTLQGSNQPQHF,TGTGCCAGCAGTACTCTACAGGGAAGCAATCAGCCCCAGCATTTT
TRBD2,TRBV27,TRBJ2-7,.,CASSPGLAENYEQYF,TGTGCCAGCAGTCCAGGACTAGCGGAAAACTACGAGCAGTACTTC
TRBD2,TRBV4-1,TRBJ2-2,.,CASSQAGGATGELFF,TGCGCCAGCAGCCAAGCCGGGGGGGCTACCGGGGAGCTGTTTTTT
TRBD2,TRBV4-1,TRBJ2-5,.,CASSPGSGKLETQYF,TGCGCCAGCAGTCCCGGAAGCGGGAAGTTGGAGACCCAGTACTTC
TRBD1,TRBV7-8,TRBJ2-1,.,CASSFLDRGEREQFF,TGTGCCAGCAGCTTTCTGGACAGGGGAGAGCGGGAGCAGTTCTTC
.,TRBV6-5,TRBJ1-4,once,CASSLSATNEKLFF,TGTGCCAGCAGTCTCAGCGCAACTAATGAAAAACTGTTTTTT
TRBD1,TRBV19,TRBJ2-7,.,CASSAGTVKNSYEQYF,TGTGCCAGTAGTGCTGGGACAGTCAAAAACTCCTACGAGCAGTACTTC
.,TRBV28,TRBJ1-2,.,CASTPKTEPFYGYTF,TGTGCCAGCACACCCAAGACGGAGCCCTTCTATGGCTACACCTTC
.,TRBV11-2,TRBJ1-2,.,CASSSWTEQDYGYTF,TGTGCCAGCAGCTCCTGGACAGAGCAGGACTATGGCTACACCTTC
.,TRBV27,TRBJ2-7,.,CASSPLAPSSYEQYF,TGTGCCAGCAGCCCCCTAGCGCCTAGCTCCTACGAGCAGTACTTC
TRBD2,TRBV11-3,TRBJ2-3,.,CASSPSLAGLTDTQYF,TGTGCCAGCAGCCCCTCACTAGCGGGCCTAACAGATACGCAGTATTTT
.,TRBV27,TRBJ2-1,.,CASSPGYNEQFF,TGTGCCAGCAGTCCGGGGTACAATGAGCAGTTCTTC
TRBD2,TRBV7-2,TRBJ2-7,once,CASSPSGGAYEQYF,TGTGCCAGCAGCCCTAGCGGGGGGGCCTACGAGCAGTACTTC
.,TRBV2,TRBJ1-1,.,CASSKGPGQGQVKAFF,TGTGCCAGCAGTAAAGGGCCCGGTCAGGGGCAGGTTAAAGCTTTCTTT
.,TRBV2,TRBJ1-2,.,CASSELAGVLNRGYTF,TGTGCCAGCAGTGAATTGGCAGGGGTCCTAAACCGCGGCTACACCTTC
.,TRBV10-3,TRBJ1-4,.,CAISDTPGTPLGEKLFF,TGTGCCATCAGCGACACTCCGGGGACACCATTAGGTGAAAAACTGTTTTTT
TRBD1,TRBV28,TRBJ2-7,.,CASSLSGTGDYEQYF,TGTGCCAGCAGTTTGTCCGGGACAGGGGACTACGAGCAGTACTTC
.,TRBV7-8,TRBJ1-2,.,CASSPTGSLNYGYTF,TGTGCCAGCAGCCCAACCGGGTCTTTAAACTATGGCTACACCTTC
.,TRBV18,TRBJ1-1,.,CASSPPVLTEHTEAFF,TGTGCCAGCTCACCACCGGTCTTAACAGAACACACTGAAGCTTTCTTT
TRBD1,TRBV29-1,TRBJ2-1,few,CSATRGQHEQFF,TGCAGCGCCACCAGGGGGCAGCATGAGCAGTTCTTC
.,TRBV18,TRBJ2-7,.,CASSPPNRAYPQLNYEQYF,TGTGCCAGCTCACCACCAAACAGAGCTTACCCCCAACTCAACTACGAGCAGTACTTC
.,TRBV6-5,TRBJ2-1,.,CASSSPSRGENEQFF,TGTGCCAGCAGTTCTCCTTCCAGGGGGGAGAATGAGCAGTTCTTC
.,TRBV6-5,TRBJ2-1,.,CASSLVERNEQFF,TGTGCCAGCAGTTTGGTAGAGCGCAATGAGCAGTTCTTC
.,TRBV11-2,TRBJ1-2,.,CASSLDIGQTYGYTF,TGTGCCAGCAGCTTAGATATAGGACAGACCTATGGCTACACCTTC
.,TRBV5-1,TRBJ2-7,.,CASSYGGEAEQYF,TGCGCCAGCAGCTATGGTGGAGAGGCCGAGCAGTACTTC
TRBD1,TRBV7-9,TRBJ1-2,.,CASTKISDRAGYTF,TGTGCCAGCACCAAAATAAGCGACAGGGCTGGCTACACCTTC
.,TRBV10-3,TRBJ1-4,.,CATTTDLGEKLFF,TGTGCCACGACGACAGACTTAGGCGAAAAACTGTTTTTT
.,TRBV5-1,TRBJ1-5,.,CASSLGPNQPQHF,TGCGCCAGCAGCTTGGGGCCAAATCAGCCCCAGCATTTT
.,TRBV9,TRBJ1-4,.,CASSAWGGLGEKLFF,TGTGCCAGCAGTGCTTGGGGCGGCCTGGGGGAAAAACTGTTTTTT
TRBD2,TRBV5-1,TRBJ2-7,.,CASSFRGSRSYEQYF,TGCGCCAGCAGCTTCCGCGGGAGTAGGTCCTACGAGCAGTACTTC
.,TRBV4-1,TRBJ1-2,once,CASSPDPDSSYGYTF,TGCGCCAGCAGTCCCGACCCGGACAGCTCCTATGGCTACACCTTC
TRBD1,TRBV23-1,TRBJ2-7,.,CASSLKTGSYF,TGCGCCAGCAGCCTCAAGACAGGGAGTTACTTC
.,TRBV4-2,TRBJ2-2,.,CASSPGLSGELFF,TGTGCCAGCAGCCCGGGACTTTCCGGGGAGCTGTTTTTT
TRBD2,TRBV11-2,TRBJ2-1,.,CASSGTSGNHEQFF,TGTGCCAGCAGCGGGACTAGCGGGAATCATGAGCAGTTCTTC
.,TRBV11-1,TRBJ1-2,.,CASRNAAGYGYTF,TGTGCCAGCAGAAACGCGGCGGGGTATGGCTACACCTTC
.,TRBV29-1,TRBJ2-1,.,CSVEGGDHHSRAPLNEQFF,TGCAGCGTTGAAGGGGGGGACCATCACAGCCGGGCCCCTCTCAATGAGCAGTTCTTC
TRBD1,TRBV6-5,TRBJ2-7,.,CASSYILTGALYEQYF,TGTGCCAGCAGTTACATCCTGACAGGGGCCCTCTACGAGCAGTACTTC
.,TRBV7-9,TRBJ1-1,.,CASSLRPTGGDTEAFF,TGTGCCAGCAGCTTACGTCCTACTGGTGGTGACACTGAAGCTTTCTTT
TRBD2,TRBV2,TRBJ2-7,.,CASRTLAGITYEQYF,TGTGCCAGCAGGACACTAGCGGGGATTACCTACGAGCAGTACTTC
.,TRBV28,TRBJ1-2,.,CASRQEQILGGYTF,TGTGCCAGCCGGCAGGAACAGATTTTAGGTGGCTACACCTTC
TRBD1,TRBV7-8,TRBJ1-5,.,CASSRDRGPSQPQHF,TGTGCCAGCAGCCGTGACAGGGGTCCATCTCAGCCCCAGCATTTT
TRBD2,TRBV7-9,TRBJ2-3,.,CASRKLAGGPGSSTDTQYF,TGTGCCAGCAGAAAACTAGCGGGAGGGCCGGGGTCTAGTACAGATACGCAGTATTTT
.,TRBV5-1,TRBJ1-2,.,CASSTSTSGFNGYTF,TGCGCCAGCTCTACGTCGACCTCAGGATTTAATGGCTACACCTTC
TRBD2,TRBV10-3,TRBJ2-7,.,CAISERREAEYF,TGTGCCATCAGTGAGAGGCGGGAGGCCGAGTACTTC
.,TRBV5-1,TRBJ2-1,.,CASSLATGTGTYNEQFF,TGCGCCAGCAGCTTGGCCACGGGGACTGGAACCTACAATGAGCAGTTCTTC
.,TRBV4-2,TRBJ2-5,.,CASSQEGQTQYF,TGTGCCAGCAGCCAAGAGGGCCAAACCCAGTACTTC
.,TRBV7-9,TRBJ2-7,.,CASSPKGLEYEQYF,TGTGCCAGCAGCCCTAAGGGACTGGAGTACGAGCAGTACTTC
.,TRBV5-1,TRBJ1-1,once,CASSLGETANTEAFF,TGCGCCAGCAGCTTGGGAGAGACTGCGAACACTGAAGCTTTCTTT
TRBD1,TRBV4-1,TRBJ2-7,.,CASSARQGQGYEQYF,TGCGCCAGCAGCGCTCGACAGGGGCAGGGATACGAGCAGTACTTC
TRBD2,TRBV4-1,TRBJ2-5,.,CASSQPGTSGRQTQYF,TGCGCCAGCAGCCAACCGGGGACTAGCGGGAGGCAGACCCAGTACTTC
.,TRBV7-8,TRBJ1-6,.,CASSLGPEGVNSPLHF,TGTGCCAGCAGCTTAGGGCCCGAAGGGGTGAATTCACCCCTCCACTTT
.,TRBV27,TRBJ2-6,.,CASSGEYWLQSRANVLTF,TGTGCCAGCAGTGGAGAGTATTGGCTACAAAGTCGGGCCAACGTCCTGACTTTC
.,TRBV7-9,TRBJ2-7,few,CASSQDSTYEQYF,TGTGCCAGCAGCCAGGACAGCACCTACGAGCAGTACTTC
TRBD2,TRBV19,TRBJ2-7,.,CASSRLAGAYEQYF,TGTGCCAGTAGCCGACTAGCGGGGGCCTACGAGCAGTACTTC